The sample holds a few counts of the clone carrying this T cell receptor (beta chain). Its antigen is still unknown. CMV status came from CD4+ IFNgamma after overnight CMV lysate stimulation. After CD4 positive bead selection, the CD4-negative fraction gave CD8 T cells. This record comes from a study of naive and memory T cell subsets. Germline V gene lookup returns CDR1 KGHSH and CDR2 LQKENI. V was trimmed by 2 bases and J by 5 bases, leaving 7 bases between them. The CDR3 loop spans 13 amino acids. Study observations and caveats: A few larger clonotypes appeared in naive repertoires, especially CD8, possibly memory cells re-expressing CD45RA. Over 90% of naive TCR sequences appeared only once, unlike memory subsets.

The beta constant-region primer was an equimolar mix of two oligonucleotides covering TRBC1 and TRBC2. The ligated cDNA underwent four PCR rounds using SP2 and nested alpha and beta constant-region primers. A 12-nucleotide UMI and the SP2 primer were added to the cDNA 3' end by oligonucleotide ligation. TCRdb passed the UMI-ligation and nested PCR reads through MiXCR, listing each CDR3 protein once. Counted here are about 150,000 distinct CDR3 sequences, about 23% occurring once; the ten biggest clones make up approximately 0.1%. Sequencing was done on a sample of naive CD4+ T cells from blood. This chain uses TRBV18 with TRBJ1-5; D perhaps matches TRBD1 (5 bases). This TCR derives from a human donor in good health. The CDR3 nucleotides are TGTGCCAGCTCACCAGGGGCCGATCAGCCCCAGCATTTT. Translation gives CASSPGADQPQHF.